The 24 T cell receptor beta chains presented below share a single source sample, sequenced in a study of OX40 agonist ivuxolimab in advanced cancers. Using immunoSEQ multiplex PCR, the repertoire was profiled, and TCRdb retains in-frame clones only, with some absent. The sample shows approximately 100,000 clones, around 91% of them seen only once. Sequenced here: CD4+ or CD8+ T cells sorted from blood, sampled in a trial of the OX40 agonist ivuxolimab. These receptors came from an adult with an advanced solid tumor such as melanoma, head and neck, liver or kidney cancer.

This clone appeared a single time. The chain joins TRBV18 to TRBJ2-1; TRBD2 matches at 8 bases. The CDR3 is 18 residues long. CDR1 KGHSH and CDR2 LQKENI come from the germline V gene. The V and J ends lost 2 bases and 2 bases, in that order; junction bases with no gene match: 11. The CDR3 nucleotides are TGTGCCAGCTCACCAGGGTCAGGGGCGGGAGGACCCTACAATGAGCAGTTCTTC. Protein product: CASSPGSGAGGPYNEQFF.

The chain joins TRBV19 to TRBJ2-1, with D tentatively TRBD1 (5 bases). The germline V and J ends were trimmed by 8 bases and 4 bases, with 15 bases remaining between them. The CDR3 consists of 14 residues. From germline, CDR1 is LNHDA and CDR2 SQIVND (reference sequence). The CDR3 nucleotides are TGTGCCAGTGGCGACACACAGGATTACAATGAGCAGTTCTTC. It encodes CASGDTQDYNEQFF. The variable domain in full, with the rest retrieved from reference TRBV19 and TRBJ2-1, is DGGITQSPKYLFRKEGQNVTLSCEQNLNHDAMYWYRQDPGQGLRLIYYSQIVNDFQKGDIAEGYSVSREKKESFPLTVTSAQKNPTAFYLCASGDTQDYNEQFFGPGTRLTVL.

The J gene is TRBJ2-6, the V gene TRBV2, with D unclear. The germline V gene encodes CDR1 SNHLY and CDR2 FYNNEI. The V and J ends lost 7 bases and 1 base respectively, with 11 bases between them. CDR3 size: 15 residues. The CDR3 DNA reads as TGTGCCAGCACCCCAGACGAGTCTGGGGCCAACGTCCTGACTTTC. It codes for CASTPDESGANVLTF.

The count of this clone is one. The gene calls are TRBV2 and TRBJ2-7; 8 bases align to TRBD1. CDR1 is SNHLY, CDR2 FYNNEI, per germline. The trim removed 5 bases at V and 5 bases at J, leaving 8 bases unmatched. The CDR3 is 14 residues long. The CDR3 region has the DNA TGTGCCAGCAGTCGCCGGACAGGGTTCCACGAGCAGTACTTC. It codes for CASSRRTGFHEQYF. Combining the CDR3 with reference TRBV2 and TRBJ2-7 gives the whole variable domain EPEVTQTPSHQVTQMGQEVILRCVPISNHLYFYWYRQILGQKVEFLVSFYNNEISEKSEIFDDQFSVERPDGSNFTLKIRSTKLEDSAMYFCASSRRTGFHEQYFGPGTRLTVT.

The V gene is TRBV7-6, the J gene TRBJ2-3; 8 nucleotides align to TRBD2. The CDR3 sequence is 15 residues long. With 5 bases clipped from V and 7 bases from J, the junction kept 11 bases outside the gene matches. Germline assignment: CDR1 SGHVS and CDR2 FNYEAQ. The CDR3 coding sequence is TGTGCCAGCAGCCGAAGCGGGAGTGGCCCATATACGCAGTATTTT. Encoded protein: CASSRSGSGPYTQYF.

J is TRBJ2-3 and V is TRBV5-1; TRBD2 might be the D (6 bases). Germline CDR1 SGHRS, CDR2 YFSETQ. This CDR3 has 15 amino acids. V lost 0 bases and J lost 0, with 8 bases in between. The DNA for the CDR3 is TGCGCCAGCAGCTTGGCCGGGACTAGCACAGATACGCAGTATTTT. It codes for CASSLAGTSTDTQYF.

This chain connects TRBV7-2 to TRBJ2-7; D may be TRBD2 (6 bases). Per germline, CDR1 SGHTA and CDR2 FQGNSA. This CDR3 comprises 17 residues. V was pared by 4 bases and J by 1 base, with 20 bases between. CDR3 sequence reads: CASSSHRGLLLSYEQYF. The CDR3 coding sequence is TGTGCCAGCAGCTCCCACCGGGGACTTCTCCTGTCCTACGAGCAGTACTTC.

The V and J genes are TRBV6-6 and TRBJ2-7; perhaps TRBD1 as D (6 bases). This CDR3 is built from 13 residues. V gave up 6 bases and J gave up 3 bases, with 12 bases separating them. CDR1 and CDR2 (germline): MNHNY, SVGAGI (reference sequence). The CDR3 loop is CASRRTASYEQYF. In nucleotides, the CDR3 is TGTGCCAGCAGGAGGACAGCCAGCTACGAGCAGTACTTC.

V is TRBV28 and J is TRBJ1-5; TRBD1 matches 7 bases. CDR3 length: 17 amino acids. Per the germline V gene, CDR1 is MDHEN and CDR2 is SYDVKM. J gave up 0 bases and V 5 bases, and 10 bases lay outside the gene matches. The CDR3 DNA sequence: TGTGCCAGCAGTCTCAGGGGGGGCAGACATAGCAATCAGCCCCAGCATTTT. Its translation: CASSLRGGRHSNQPQHF.

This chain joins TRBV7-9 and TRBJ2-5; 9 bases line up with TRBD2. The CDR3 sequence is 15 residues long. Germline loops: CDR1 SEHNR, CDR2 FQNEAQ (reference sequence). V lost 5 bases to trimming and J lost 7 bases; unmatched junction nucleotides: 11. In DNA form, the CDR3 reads TGTGCCAGCAGCCCGGTAGCCGCGGGAGGGACGACCCAGTACTTC. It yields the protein CASSPVAAGGTTQYF.

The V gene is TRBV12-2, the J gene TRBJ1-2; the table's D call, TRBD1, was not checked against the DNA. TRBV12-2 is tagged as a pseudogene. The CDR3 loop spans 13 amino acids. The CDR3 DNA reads TGTGCAAGTCGCGCCCGGACAGGGAATGGCTACACCTTC. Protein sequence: CASRARTGNGYTF.

CDR3 nucleotide sequence: TGTGCCAGCAGTTACACCAGACAGGGGACTGAAGCTTTCTTT. Translating gives CASSYTRQGTEAFF. V gene TRBV6-5 combines with J gene TRBJ1-1; 8 bases are a match to TRBD1. The CDR3 length is 14 residues. From germline, CDR1 is MNHEY and CDR2 SVGAGI. V shed 2 bases, J shed 5 bases, and the junction held 4 bases outside the gene matches.

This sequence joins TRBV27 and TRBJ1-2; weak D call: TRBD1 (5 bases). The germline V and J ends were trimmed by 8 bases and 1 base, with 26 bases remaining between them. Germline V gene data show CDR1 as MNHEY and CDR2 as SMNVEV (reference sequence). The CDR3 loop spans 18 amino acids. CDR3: CASAQQAGSVGLNYGYTF. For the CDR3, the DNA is TGTGCCAGCGCCCAACAGGCGGGCTCGGTCGGGCTTAACTATGGCTACACCTTC.

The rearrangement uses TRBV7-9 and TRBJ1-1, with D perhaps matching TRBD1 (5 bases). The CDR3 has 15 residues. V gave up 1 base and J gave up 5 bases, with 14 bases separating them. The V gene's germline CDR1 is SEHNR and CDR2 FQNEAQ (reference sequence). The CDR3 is CASSLGPAGKTEAFF. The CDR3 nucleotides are TGTGCCAGCAGCTTAGGCCCGGCAGGGAAGACTGAAGCTTTCTTT.

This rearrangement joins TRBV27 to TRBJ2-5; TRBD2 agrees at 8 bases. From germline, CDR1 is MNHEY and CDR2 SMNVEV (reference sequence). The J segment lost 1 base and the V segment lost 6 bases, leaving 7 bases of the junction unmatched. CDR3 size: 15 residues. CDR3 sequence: CASRRSGAPQETQYF. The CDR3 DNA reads TGTGCCAGCAGGCGTAGCGGGGCGCCCCAAGAGACCCAGTACTTC.

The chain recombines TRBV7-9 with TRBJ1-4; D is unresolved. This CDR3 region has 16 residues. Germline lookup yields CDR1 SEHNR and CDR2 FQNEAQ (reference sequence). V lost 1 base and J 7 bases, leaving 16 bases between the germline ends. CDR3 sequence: CASSLDLSYPIEKLFF. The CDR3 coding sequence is TGTGCCAGCAGCTTAGACCTATCTTACCCCATTGAAAAACTGTTTTTT. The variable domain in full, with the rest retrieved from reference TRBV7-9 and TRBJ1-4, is DTGVSQNPRHKITKRGQNVTFRCDPISEHNRLYWYRQTLGQGPEFLTYFQNEAQLEKSRLLSDRFSAERPKGSFSTLEIQRTEQGDSAMYLCASSLDLSYPIEKLFFGSGTQLSVL.

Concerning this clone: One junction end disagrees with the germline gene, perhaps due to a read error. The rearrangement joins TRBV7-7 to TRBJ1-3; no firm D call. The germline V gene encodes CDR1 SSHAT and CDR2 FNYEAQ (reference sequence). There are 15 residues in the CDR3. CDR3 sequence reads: CASSLSPEAGNTIYF. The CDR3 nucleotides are TGTGCTAGCAGCTTAAGTCCAGAGGCGGGAAACACCATATATTTT.

The CDR3 DNA follows: TGCGCCAGCAGCTTGGGGGGACAGGGGACCCTCCATACGCAGTATTTT. Its protein is CASSLGGQGTLHTQYF. The chain couples TRBV5-1 to TRBJ2-3; 10 bases map to TRBD1. Germline assignment: CDR1 SGHRS and CDR2 YFSETQ. The trim removed 0 bases at V and 7 bases at J, leaving 8 bases unmatched. The CDR3 has 16 residues.

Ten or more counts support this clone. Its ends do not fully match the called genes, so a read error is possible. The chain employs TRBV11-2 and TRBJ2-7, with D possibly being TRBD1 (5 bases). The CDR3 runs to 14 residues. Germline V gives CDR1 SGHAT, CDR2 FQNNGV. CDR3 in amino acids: CASSPLRDSLRRDF. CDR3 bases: TGTGCCAGCAGCCCCCTGCGCGACAGCCTACGTCGGGACTTC.

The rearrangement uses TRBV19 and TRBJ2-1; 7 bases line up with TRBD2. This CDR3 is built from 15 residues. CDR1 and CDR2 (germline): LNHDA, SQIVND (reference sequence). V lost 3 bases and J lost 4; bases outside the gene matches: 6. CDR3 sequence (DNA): TGTGCCAGTAGTATCGCACTAGCGCGATACAATGAGCAGTTCTTC. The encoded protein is CASSIALARYNEQFF.

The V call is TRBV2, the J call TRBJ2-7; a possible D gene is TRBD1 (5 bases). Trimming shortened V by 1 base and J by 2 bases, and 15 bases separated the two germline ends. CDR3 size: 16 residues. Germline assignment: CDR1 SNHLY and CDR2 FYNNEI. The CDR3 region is CASSEGQGNKPYEQYF. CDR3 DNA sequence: TGTGCCAGCAGTGAAGGCCAGGGAAATAAACCCTACGAGCAGTACTTC. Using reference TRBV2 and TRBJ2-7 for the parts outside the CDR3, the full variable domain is EPEVTQTPSHQVTQMGQEVILRCVPISNHLYFYWYRQILGQKVEFLVSFYNNEISEKSEIFDDQFSVERPDGSNFTLKIRSTKLEDSAMYFCASSEGQGNKPYEQYFGPGTRLTVT.

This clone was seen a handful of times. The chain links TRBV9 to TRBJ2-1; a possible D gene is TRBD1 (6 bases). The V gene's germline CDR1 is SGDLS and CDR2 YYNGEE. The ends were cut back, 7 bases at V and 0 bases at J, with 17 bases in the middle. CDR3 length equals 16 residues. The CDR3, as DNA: TGTGCCAGCGGATCGGGACAACCGACCTCCTACAATGAGCAGTTCTTC. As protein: CASGSGQPTSYNEQFF.

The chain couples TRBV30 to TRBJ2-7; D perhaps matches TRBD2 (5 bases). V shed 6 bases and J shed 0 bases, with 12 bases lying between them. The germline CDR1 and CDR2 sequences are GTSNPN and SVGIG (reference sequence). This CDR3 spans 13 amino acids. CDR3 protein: CACHTGGSYEQYF. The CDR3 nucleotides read TGTGCCTGCCACACCGGAGGCTCCTACGAGCAGTACTTC.

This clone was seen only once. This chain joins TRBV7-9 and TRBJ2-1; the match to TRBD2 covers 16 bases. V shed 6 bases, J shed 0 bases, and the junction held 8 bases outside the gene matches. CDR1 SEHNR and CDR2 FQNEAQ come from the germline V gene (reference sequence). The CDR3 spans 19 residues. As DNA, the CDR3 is TGTGCCAGCAGGTATGAGGGACTAGCGGGAGGGCCCTCCTACAATGAGCAGTTCTTC. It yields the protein CASRYEGLAGGPSYNEQFF.